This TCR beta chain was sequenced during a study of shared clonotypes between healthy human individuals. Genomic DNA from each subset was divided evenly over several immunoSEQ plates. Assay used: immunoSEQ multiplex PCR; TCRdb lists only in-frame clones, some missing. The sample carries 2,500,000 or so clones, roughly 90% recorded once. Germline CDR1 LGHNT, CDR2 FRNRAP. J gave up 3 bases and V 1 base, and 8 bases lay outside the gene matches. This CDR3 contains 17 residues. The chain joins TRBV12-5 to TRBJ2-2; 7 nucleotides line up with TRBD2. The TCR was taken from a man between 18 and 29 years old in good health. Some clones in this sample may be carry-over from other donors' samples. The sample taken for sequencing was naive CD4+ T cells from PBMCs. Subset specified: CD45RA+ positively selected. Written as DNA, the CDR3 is TGTGCTAGTGGTTTGGGAGCGACTAGCACCCACACCGGGGAGCTGTTTTTT. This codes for CASGLGATSTHTGELFF. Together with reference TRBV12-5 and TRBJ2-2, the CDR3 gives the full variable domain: DARVTQTPRHKVTEMGQEVTMRCQPILGHNTVFWYRQTMMQGLELLAYFRNRAPLDDSGMPKDRFSAEMPDATLATLKIQPSEPRDSAVYFCASGLGATSTHTGELFFGEGSRLTVL.